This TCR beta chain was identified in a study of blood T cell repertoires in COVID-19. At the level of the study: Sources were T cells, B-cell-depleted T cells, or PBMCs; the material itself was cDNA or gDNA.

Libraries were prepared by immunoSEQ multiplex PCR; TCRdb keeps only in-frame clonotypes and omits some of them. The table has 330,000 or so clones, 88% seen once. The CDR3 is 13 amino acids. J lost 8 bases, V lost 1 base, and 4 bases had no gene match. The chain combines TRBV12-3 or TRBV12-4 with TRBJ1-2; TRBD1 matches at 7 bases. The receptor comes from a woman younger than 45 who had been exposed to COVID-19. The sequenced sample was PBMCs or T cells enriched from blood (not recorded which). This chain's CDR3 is CASSLGDSAGYTF. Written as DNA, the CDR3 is TGTGCCAGCAGTTTAGGGGACAGTGCCGGCTACACCTTC.